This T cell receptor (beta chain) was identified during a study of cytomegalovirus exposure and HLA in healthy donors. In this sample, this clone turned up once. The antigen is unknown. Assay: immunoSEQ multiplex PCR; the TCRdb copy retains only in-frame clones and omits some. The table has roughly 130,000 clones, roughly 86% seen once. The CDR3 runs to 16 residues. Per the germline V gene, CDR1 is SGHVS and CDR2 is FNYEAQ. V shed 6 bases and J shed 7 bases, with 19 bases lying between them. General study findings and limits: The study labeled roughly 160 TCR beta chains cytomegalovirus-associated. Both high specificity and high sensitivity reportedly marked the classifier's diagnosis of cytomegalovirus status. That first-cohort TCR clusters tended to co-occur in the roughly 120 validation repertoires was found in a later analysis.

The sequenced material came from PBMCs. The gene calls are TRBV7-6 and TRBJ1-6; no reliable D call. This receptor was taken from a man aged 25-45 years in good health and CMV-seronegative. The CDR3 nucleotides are TGTGCCAGCAGTCTCCGAGGAGGGCTCCTAAATTCACCCCTCCACTTT. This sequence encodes CASSLRGGLLNSPLHF.